This T cell receptor beta chain was captured by sequencing in a study of blood T cell repertoires in COVID-19. This clone was detected a few times. This CDR3 is built from 17 residues. The V and J ends lost 6 bases and 0 bases, in that order; junction bases with no gene match: 9. The germline gives CDR1 LNHDA, CDR2 SQIVND (reference sequence). In the study's own analysis: Amplification with reference gene primers provided the estimates of nucleated cell counts. The table came from immunoSEQ multiplex PCR; TCRdb's copy has only in-frame clones and leaves some out. The V and J calls and clone size come from that table; D and trimming were worked out from the DNA. The sample lists around 25,000 clones, approximately 82% seen once, with about two thirds in the top ten.

The chain is built from TRBV19 and TRBJ1-5; 9 bases align to TRBD1. Specimen: peripheral blood. The clonotype was recovered from a man between 65 and 85 years old with acute or convalescent COVID-19. CDR3 nucleotide sequence: TGTGCCAGTAGGGGAGGACAGGGGACAGATAGCAATCAGCCCCAGCATTTT. Translating gives CASRGGQGTDSNQPQHF.